The clone carrying this T cell receptor (beta chain) was seen a single time. The CDR3 spans 14 residues. Per germline, CDR1 LNHNV and CDR2 YYDKDF (reference sequence). Trimming removed 4 bases at V and 8 bases at J, with 15 bases between. Measured with immunoSEQ multiplex PCR; TCRdb has only the in-frame clones, and not every one. This table has 85,000 to 100,000 clones, over 85% appearing once. These data come from a study of technical replicates of blood from a few donors. Sequences were obtained from T cells isolated from PBMCs. The sequence was collected from a human donor in good health. The chain recombines TRBV15 with TRBJ2-1, with D possibly TRBD1 on 5 matching bases. CDR3 loop: CATSKVTGVDEQFF. CDR3 nucleotide sequence: TGTGCCACCAGCAAAGTAACAGGTGTCGATGAGCAGTTCTTC.